Listed below are T cell receptor beta chains from one sample, sequenced in a study of OX40 agonist ivuxolimab in advanced cancers. Profiled with immunoSEQ multiplex PCR; TCRdb holds only in-frame clones, not every one. The sample holds about 100,000 clones, 70% to 85% seen once. Material: CD4+ or CD8+ T cells sorted from blood, obtained in a trial of the OX40 agonist ivuxolimab. All receptors derive from an adult with an advanced solid tumor such as melanoma, head and neck, liver or kidney cancer. CDR3s include the opening cysteine and the closing phenylalanine or tryptophan. Each record gives: V gene, D gene, J gene, clone size, CDR3 DNA, CDR3 protein. D genes are given only for firm matches. Clone size appears in some rows only: once, few, many, or a class for an expanded clone.

>TRBV7-3|TRBD1|TRBJ1-3|NA
TGTGCCAGCAGCGCGGCCGGACAGGCGGGAAACACCATATATTTT
CASSAAGQAGNTIYF
>TRBV2|TRBD1|TRBJ1-2|NA
TGTGCCAGCAGCGCGTCCCGGACAGGGGTCTCCTACACCTTC
CASSASRTGVSYTF
>TRBV6-5|TRBD1|TRBJ1-2|NA
TGTGCCAGCAGTCCGTCCCCCGACAGGGGCTATGGCTACACCTTC
CASSPSPDRGYGYTF
>TRBV5-1|TRBD2|TRBJ2-3|NA
TGCGCCAGCAGGGAGCGGGGTCACAGCACAGATACGCAGTATTTT
CASRERGHSTDTQYF
>TRBV10-2|NA|TRBJ2-2|NA
TGCGCCAGCACCGCAGGCTTTGGCGGGGAGCTGTTTTTT
CASTAGFGGELFF
>TRBV29-1|TRBD1|TRBJ1-1|NA
TGCAGCGTTTCGGACAGGGGAAACACTGAAGCTTTCTTT
CSVSDRGNTEAFF
>TRBV5-1|NA|TRBJ2-1|NA
TGCGCCAGCAGCTTGTCAGGGGGGATCTACAATGAGCAGTTCTTC
CASSLSGGIYNEQFF
>TRBV27|NA|TRBJ2-5|NA
TGTGCCAGCACCTCTCTGGGTTTAGGGGGTGGAGAGACCCAGTACTTC
CASTSLGLGGGETQYF
>TRBV2|TRBD2|TRBJ2-2|NA
TGTGCCAGCAGTGTTTCGGGGGGTCACACCGGGGAGCTGTTTTTT
CASSVSGGHTGELFF
>TRBV6-1|NA|TRBJ1-1|NA
TGTGCCAGCAGTGAGGCAGTTTGGGGGATGAACACTGAAGCTTTCTTT
CASSEAVWGMNTEAFF
>TRBV7-6|NA|TRBJ1-1|once
TGTGCCAGCAGCTTAGACCGAAACACTGAAGCTTTCTTT
CASSLDRNTEAFF
>TRBV6-5|NA|TRBJ2-7|NA
TGTGCCAGCAGTTACGACCAGCCCGAGACCTACGAGCAGTACTTC
CASSYDQPETYEQYF
>TRBV5-4|NA|TRBJ1-1|NA
TGTGCCAGCAGCTTTATGGTAGAGACTGAAGCTTTCTTT
CASSFMVETEAFF
>TRBV6-1|NA|TRBJ1-3|NA
TGTGCCAGCAGTGTTGCCTCTGGAAACACCATATATTTT
CASSVASGNTIYF
>TRBV10-3|NA|TRBJ2-7|NA
TGTGCCATCAGTGAGTCAAACGCGGGGACCTACGAGCAGTACTTC
CAISESNAGTYEQYF
>TRBV15|TRBD2|TRBJ2-1|NA
TGTGCCACCAGCAGAGACCTAGCGGGAGGTGACGATGAGCAGTTCTTC
CATSRDLAGGDDEQFF
>TRBV5-6|NA|TRBJ2-2|NA
TGTGCCAGCAGCTCACAGGTTGAGCGGACCGGGGAGCTGTTTTTT
CASSSQVERTGELFF
>TRBV5-4|TRBD1|TRBJ1-2|NA
TGTGCCAGCAGCTTGGCCGGGACAGGGGGCAGGTATGGCTACACCTTC
CASSLAGTGGRYGYTF
>TRBV11-2|NA|TRBJ2-1|NA
TGTGCCAGCAGCTCTCCGGGATACAATGAGCAGTTCTTC
CASSSPGYNEQFF
>TRBV11-3|NA|TRBJ1-1|NA
TGTGCCAGCAGCCCCGGGGGGCCATCGGACACTGAAGCTTTCTTT
CASSPGGPSDTEAFF
>TRBV5-1|TRBD1|TRBJ1-1|NA
TGCGCCAGCAGCTCGGGACAGGGTGGGACTGAAGCTTTCTTT
CASSSGQGGTEAFF
>TRBV11-2|NA|TRBJ1-6|NA
TGTGCCAGCAGCTCCACCGAGCGAGCACCCCTCCACTTT
CASSSTERAPLHF
>TRBV5-4|TRBD2|TRBJ2-7|NA
TGTGCCAGCAGCTTGCGGGAGGGGCACGAGCAGTACTTC
CASSLREGHEQYF
>TRBV18|TRBD1|TRBJ2-7|NA
TGTGCCAGCTCCTCGGACAGGTCGGGGGAGCAGTACTTC
CASSSDRSGEQYF